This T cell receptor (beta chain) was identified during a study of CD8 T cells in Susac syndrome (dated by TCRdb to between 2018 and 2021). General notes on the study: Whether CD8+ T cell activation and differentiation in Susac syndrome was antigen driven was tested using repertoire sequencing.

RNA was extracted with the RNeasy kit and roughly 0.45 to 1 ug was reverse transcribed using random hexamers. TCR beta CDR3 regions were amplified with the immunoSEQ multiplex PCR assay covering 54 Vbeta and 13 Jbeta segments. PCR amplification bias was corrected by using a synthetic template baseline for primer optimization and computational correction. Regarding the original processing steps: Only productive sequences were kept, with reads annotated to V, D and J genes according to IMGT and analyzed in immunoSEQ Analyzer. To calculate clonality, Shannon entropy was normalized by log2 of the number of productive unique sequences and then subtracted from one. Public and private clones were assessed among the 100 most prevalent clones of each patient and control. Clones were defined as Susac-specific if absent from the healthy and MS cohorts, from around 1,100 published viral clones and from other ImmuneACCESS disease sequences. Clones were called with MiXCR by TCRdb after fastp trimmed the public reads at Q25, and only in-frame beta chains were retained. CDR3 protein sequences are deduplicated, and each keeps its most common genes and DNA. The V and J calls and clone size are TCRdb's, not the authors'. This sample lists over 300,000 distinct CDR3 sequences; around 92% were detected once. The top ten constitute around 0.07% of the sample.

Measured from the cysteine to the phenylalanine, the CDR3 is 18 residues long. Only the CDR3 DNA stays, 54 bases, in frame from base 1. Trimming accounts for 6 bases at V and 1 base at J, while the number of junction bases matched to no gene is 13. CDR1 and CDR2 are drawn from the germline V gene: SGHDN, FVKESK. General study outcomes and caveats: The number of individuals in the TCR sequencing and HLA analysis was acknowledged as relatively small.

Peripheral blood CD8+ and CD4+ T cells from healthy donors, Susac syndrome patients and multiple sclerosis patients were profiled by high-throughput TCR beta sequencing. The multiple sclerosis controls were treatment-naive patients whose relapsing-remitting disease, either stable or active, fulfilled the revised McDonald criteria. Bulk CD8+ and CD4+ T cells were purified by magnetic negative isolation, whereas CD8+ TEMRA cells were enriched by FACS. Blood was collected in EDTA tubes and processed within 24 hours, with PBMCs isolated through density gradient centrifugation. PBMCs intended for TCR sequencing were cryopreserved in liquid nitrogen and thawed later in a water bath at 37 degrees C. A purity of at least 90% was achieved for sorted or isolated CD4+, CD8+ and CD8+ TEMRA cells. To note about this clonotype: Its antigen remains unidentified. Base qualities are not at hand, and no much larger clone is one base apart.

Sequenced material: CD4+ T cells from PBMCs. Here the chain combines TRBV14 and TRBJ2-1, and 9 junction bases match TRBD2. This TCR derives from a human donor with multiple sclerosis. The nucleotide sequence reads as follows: TGTGCCAGCAGTCCGCTGGCGGGAGGGCCTAGGTCCTACAATGAGCAGTTCTTC. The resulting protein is CASSPLAGGPRSYNEQFF.